This TCR beta chain was profiled in a study of blood T cells in healthy people across ages. Whole-study findings and limits: There was a strong correlation between TCR beta diversity and naive T cell percentage.

Each sample had at least 6 million PBMCs isolated. PCR was performed a second time for about 6 to 12 cycles using a sample-barcoded 5' primer and a J-beta primer mix. TCRdb called the 5' RACE reads again in MiXCR, with one record for every CDR3 protein. The table records around 1,500,000 distinct CDR3 sequences, around 42% of them present only once. V was clipped by 5 bases and J by 6 bases, with 14 bases between them. Germline V CDR1 and CDR2: MNHEY, SVGAGI. This CDR3 region has 14 residues. This clonotype was seen only a few times. Its antigen is currently unknown. The sequenced material came from blood. V usage is TRBV6-5 and J usage is TRBJ2-1, with TRBD2 as a possible D gene (5 bases). The TCR comes from a woman between 18 and 30 years old in good health. CDR3 nucleotide sequence: TGTGCCAGCAGTCCCCTCGGGAACGCCAATGAGCAGTTCTTC. It codes for CASSPLGNANEQFF.